These 24 T cell receptor beta chains came from one sample sequenced in a study of T cells in tuberculosis. The method was immunoSEQ multiplex PCR; TCRdb's version includes in-frame clones alone and lacks a portion of them. The sample carries 85,000 to 90,000 clones, just over 90% recorded once. Sorting used thawed, overnight-rested PBMC stained with anti-CD3, a viability dye and GMM-loaded CD1B tetramer. The lipid loaded on the CD1B tetramers was C32 glucose monomycolate from Rhodococcus equi. Input material: CD1b-GMM tetramer-negative cells sorted from PBMCs. These receptors originate from an adult woman with latent tuberculosis.

The CDR3 spells CATSRELRTEDSYEQYF. The CDR3, as DNA: TGTGCCACCAGCAGAGAACTGAGGACAGAAGACTCCTACGAGCAGTACTTC. The rearrangement links TRBV15 to TRBJ2-5; D may be TRBD1 (6 bases). The J call is uncertain, as TRBJ2-7 better fits the DNA end. The CDR3 has 17 amino acids. From germline, CDR1 is LNHNV and CDR2 YYDKDF (reference sequence).

V is TRBV2 and J is TRBJ1-1; TRBD1 agrees at 9 bases. CDR3 size: 15 residues. V trimming: 7 bases; J trimming: 2 bases; junction bases outside the gene matches: 8. CDR1 is SNHLY, CDR2 FYNNEI, per germline. The CDR3 loop reads CASKANRGRNTEAFF. In nucleotides, the CDR3 is TGTGCCAGCAAGGCAAACAGGGGGCGAAACACTGAAGCTTTCTTT.

The chain is built from TRBV14 and TRBJ2-5; unclear D gene. Per the germline V gene, CDR1 is SGHDN and CDR2 is FVKESK. Trimming pared 0 bases from V and 5 bases from J, leaving 10 bases between. The CDR3 is made up of 14 amino acids. The CDR3 DNA reads as TGTGCCAGCAGCCAAGACGACTCCCGTGAGACCCAGTACTTC. Amino acids: CASSQDDSRETQYF.

The rearrangement links TRBV5-1 to TRBJ1-1; no clear D. Trimming left V 2 bases short and J 1 base short, with 12 bases between. The germline V gene has CDR1 SGHRS and CDR2 YFSETQ. The CDR3 extends over 15 amino acids. CDR3 bases: TGCGCCAGCAGCTTTTTCAGCGCCACGAACACTGAAGCTTTCTTT. Translation gives CASSFFSATNTEAFF. Full variable domain (outside the CDR3, taken from reference TRBV5-1 and TRBJ1-1): KAGVTQTPRYLIKTRGQQVTLSCSPISGHRSVSWYQQTPGQGLQFLFEYFSETQRNKGNFPGRFSGRQFSNSRSEMNVSTLELGDSALYLCASSFFSATNTEAFFGQGTRLTVV.

This clone is a singleton in its sample. The rearrangement joins TRBV9 to TRBJ1-2; the D gene is possibly TRBD1 (5 bases). From germline, CDR1 is SGDLS and CDR2 YYNGEE. The CDR3 sequence is 16 residues long. Trimming left V 0 bases short and J 4 bases short, with 16 bases between. The CDR3 is CASSVDSQGYVYGYTF. In nucleotides, the CDR3 is TGTGCCAGCAGCGTAGATTCCCAGGGTTACGTCTATGGCTACACCTTC.

V gene TRBV10-1 combines with J gene TRBJ1-5; 7 bases align to TRBD1. This CDR3 has 20 residues. The junction had 14 bases not matched to a gene; V was cut back by 0 bases and J by 0 bases. Looked up from germline, CDR1 is WNHNN and CDR2 is SYGVQD (reference sequence). CDR3 in amino acids: CASSESGTAYIMNSNQPQHF. The CDR3, as DNA: TGCGCCAGCAGTGAGTCGGGGACAGCCTACATTATGAATAGCAATCAGCCCCAGCATTTT.

The chain carries TRBV15 and TRBJ1-2, with D possibly TRBD1 on 6 matching bases. The germline V gene encodes CDR1 LNHNV and CDR2 YYDKDF (reference sequence). Trimming stripped 0 bases from V and 4 bases from J, with 12 bases between. The CDR3 is 15 residues long. CDR3 DNA: TGTGCCACCAGCAGAGATCAGGGGATTGGCTATGGCTACACCTTC. Its protein product is CATSRDQGIGYGYTF.

The rearrangement joins TRBV4-2 to TRBJ2-2; the D is unclear. V lost 3 bases, J lost 7 bases, and 6 bases lay in between. The CDR3 length is 12 residues. The germline gives CDR1 LGHNA, CDR2 YNFKEQ. In DNA form, the CDR3 reads TGTGCCAGCAGCCATCGGGTCGGGGAGCTGTTTTTT. Translation: CASSHRVGELFF.

CDR3 coding DNA: TGTGCCAGCAGCTTGGGGGACAGGGAGGAAGAGACCCAGTACTTC. Its translation is CASSLGDREEETQYF. J is TRBJ2-5 and V is TRBV5-4; 9 bases are a match to TRBD1. CDR1 SGHNT and CDR2 YYREEE come from the germline V gene (reference sequence). The CDR3 spans 15 residues. Trimming took 0 bases from V and 3 from J; bases not matched to a gene: 3.

The chain is built from TRBV7-8 and TRBJ2-1, with TRBD1 as a possible D gene (7 bases). The CDR3 covers 17 residues. Germline V gives CDR1 SGHVS, CDR2 FQNEAQ. The V end lost 3 bases, the J end lost 4 bases, and 19 bases lay between the germline ends. Here the CDR3 DNA reads TGTGCCAGCAGCTTTGGAAGAATGGAGGGGGCATACAATGAGCAGTTCTTC. It yields the protein CASSFGRMEGAYNEQFF.

The rearrangement joins TRBV19 to TRBJ2-2, with TRBD1 matching 8 bases. Germline CDR1 LNHDA, CDR2 SQIVND (reference sequence). The trim removed 3 bases at V and 1 base at J, leaving 4 bases unmatched. There are 16 residues in the CDR3. For the CDR3, the DNA is TGTGCCAGTAGTATTCGGACAGGGTTGAACACCGGGGAGCTGTTTTTT. It is translated as CASSIRTGLNTGELFF.

This chain links TRBV7-9 with TRBJ2-1, with D possibly TRBD2 on 5 matching bases. Trimming stripped 5 bases from V and 7 bases from J, with 21 bases between. Germline loops: CDR1 SEHNR, CDR2 FQNEAQ (reference sequence). The CDR3 sequence is 16 residues long. The CDR3 nucleotides read TGTGCCAGCAGCCGCTCCTCGGCACCGGGGTTTAATGAGCAGTTCTTC. It is translated as CASSRSSAPGFNEQFF.

In DNA, the CDR3 is TGTGCCAGCAGCTGGGGCTCCCACGAGCAGTACGTC. Residues: CASSWGSHEQYV. The chain links TRBV13 to TRBJ2-7; D might be TRBD1 (5 bases). From germline, CDR1 is PRHDT and CDR2 FYEKMQ (reference sequence). This CDR3 has 12 residues.

The chain uses TRBV6-1 and TRBJ2-3; TRBD1 aligns across 7 bases. With 10 bases clipped from V and 6 bases from J, the junction kept 13 bases outside the gene matches. Germline V gene lookup returns CDR1 MNHNS and CDR2 SASEGT. The CDR3 has 14 amino acids. CDR3 region: CATTGDRAVDTQYF. The DNA for the CDR3 is TGTGCCACCACAGGTGACAGGGCAGTGGATACGCAGTATTTT.

The J gene is TRBJ2-1, the V gene TRBV7-9; 7 bases line up with TRBD2. This CDR3 spans 14 amino acids. J was trimmed by 5 bases and V by 7 bases; bases with no gene match: 8. The V gene's germline CDR1 is SEHNR and CDR2 FQNEAQ (reference sequence). The DNA for the CDR3 is TGTGCCAGCACCTTCCCCGGGGGGAACAATGAGCAGTTCTTC. It encodes CASTFPGGNNEQFF. Complete variable domain (other parts from reference TRBV7-9 and TRBJ2-1): DTGVSQNPRHKITKRGQNVTFRCDPISEHNRLYWYRQTLGQGPEFLTYFQNEAQLEKSRLLSDRFSAERPKGSFSTLEIQRTEQGDSAMYLCASTFPGGNNEQFFGPGTRLTVL.

The chain uses TRBV5-1 and TRBJ2-7, with D tentatively TRBD1 (5 bases). V was clipped by 0 bases and J by 1 base, with 5 bases between them. The germline gives CDR1 SGHRS, CDR2 YFSETQ. The CDR3 sequence is 13 residues long. The CDR3 reads CASSLGQSYEQYF. DNA of the CDR3: TGCGCCAGCAGCTTGGGACAGTCCTACGAGCAGTACTTC.

This chain connects TRBV5-1 to TRBJ1-1; 7 positions match TRBD1. After removal of 2 bases from V and 5 bases from J, the junction contained 3 bases not matched to a gene. This CDR3 comprises 13 residues. Germline loops: CDR1 SGHRS, CDR2 YFSETQ. The DNA for the CDR3 is TGCGCCAGCAGCTTCAAGGACAGGACTGAAGCTTTCTTT. Its protein is CASSFKDRTEAFF.

The rearrangement uses TRBV5-1 and TRBJ1-1; a weak D match, TRBD1 (5 bases). V was trimmed by 3 bases and J by 3 bases, leaving 15 bases between them. CDR3 length: 15 residues. In germline, CDR1 is SGHRS, CDR2 YFSETQ. In DNA, the CDR3 is TGCGCCAGCAGCTCCCGGGGGATAGGGGACACTGAAGCTTTCTTT. Amino acids: CASSSRGIGDTEAFF.

The chain employs TRBV10-2 and TRBJ1-1; 7 bases fit TRBD1. Unmatched junction bases numbered 6, after V lost 7 bases and J lost 4 bases. The length of the CDR3 is 13 residues. CDR1 is WSHSY, CDR2 SAAADI, per germline. The CDR3 DNA sequence: TGCGCCAGCAATCAGCAGGGGGGCACTGAAGCTTTCTTT. This encodes CASNQQGGTEAFF.

The genes are TRBV4-2 and TRBJ2-1; D perhaps matches TRBD1 (5 bases). Trimming shortened V by 0 bases and J by 8 bases, and 8 bases separated the two germline ends. This CDR3 is built from 13 residues. Germline V gene lookup returns CDR1 LGHNA and CDR2 YNFKEQ. CDR3: CASSQDQGDEQFF. The DNA for the CDR3 is TGTGCCAGCAGCCAAGATCAAGGGGATGAGCAGTTCTTC.

The chain couples TRBV29-1 to TRBJ2-7; 8 nucleotides agree with TRBD1. CDR3 length equals 13 residues. CDR1 and CDR2 (germline): SQVTM, ANQGSEA. Trimming at V came to 4 bases and at J to 1 base, leaving 3 bases not matched to a gene. The CDR3, as DNA: TGCAGCGTTGGTAACAGGGGGTCCTACGAGCAGTACTTC. Protein product: CSVGNRGSYEQYF.

The chain carries TRBV10-3 and TRBJ2-3; 7 nucleotides line up with TRBD2. The CDR3 is made up of 14 amino acids. Germline CDR1 is ENHRY and CDR2 is SYGVKD. V lost 0 bases to trimming and J lost 5 bases; unmatched junction nucleotides: 2. CDR3 DNA sequence: TGTGCCATCAGTGAGTCGCGGGGGAGAGATACGCAGTATTTT. Translated, it gives CAISESRGRDTQYF.

The gene calls are TRBV5-1 and TRBJ2-3, with 7 nucleotides matching TRBD2. V lost 4 bases, J lost 0 bases, and 11 bases stayed unmatched. Germline assignment: CDR1 SGHRS and CDR2 YFSETQ. The length of the CDR3 is 17 residues. The CDR3, as DNA: TGCGCCAGCAGCCGGACGCGGGGGACCTCTAGCACAGATACGCAGTATTTT. Residues: CASSRTRGTSSTDTQYF.

The chain recombines TRBV19 with TRBJ2-1; 8 bases map to TRBD2. The V segment lost 7 bases and the J segment 4 bases; nucleotides outside the gene matches: 3. The CDR3 is 13 residues long. Germline V gives CDR1 LNHDA, CDR2 SQIVND (reference sequence). The CDR3 spells CASMGLGYNEQFF. In DNA, the CDR3 is TGTGCCAGTATGGGACTAGGGTACAATGAGCAGTTCTTC.